This T cell receptor (beta chain) originates from a study of siplizumab effects on memory and regulatory T cells. Produced via immunoSEQ multiplex PCR; TCRdb's table is partial and in-frame only. Among under 95,000 clones, approximately 93% were seen once, and the ten largest hold around 0.3%. A remark on this clone: The antigen is unknown.

The CDR3 covers 16 residues. Germline CDR1 reads PRHDT; CDR2 reads FYEKMQ (reference sequence). J was trimmed by 4 bases and V by 2 bases; bases with no gene match: 5. General study points: Siplizumab significantly decreased alloreactive sequences from unstimulated CD4+ memory cells. Proliferating siplizumab-culture Tregs lacked confirmation of suppressive function. Versus over 25% in controls, the mappable alloreactive CD4+ clones averaged roughly 68% Treg-derived with siplizumab. Assignment to unstimulated subsets succeeded for only a minor fraction of the alloreactive clones.

The source material was non-Treg CD4+ T cells sorted from blood. V is TRBV13 and J is TRBJ2-3, with 11 bases matching TRBD2. The source of this sequence is a human donor in good health. Written as DNA, the CDR3 is TGTGCCAGCAGCTTAACTCTAGCGGGAGGCCCAGATACGCAGTATTTT. Its protein product is CASSLTLAGGPDTQYF.